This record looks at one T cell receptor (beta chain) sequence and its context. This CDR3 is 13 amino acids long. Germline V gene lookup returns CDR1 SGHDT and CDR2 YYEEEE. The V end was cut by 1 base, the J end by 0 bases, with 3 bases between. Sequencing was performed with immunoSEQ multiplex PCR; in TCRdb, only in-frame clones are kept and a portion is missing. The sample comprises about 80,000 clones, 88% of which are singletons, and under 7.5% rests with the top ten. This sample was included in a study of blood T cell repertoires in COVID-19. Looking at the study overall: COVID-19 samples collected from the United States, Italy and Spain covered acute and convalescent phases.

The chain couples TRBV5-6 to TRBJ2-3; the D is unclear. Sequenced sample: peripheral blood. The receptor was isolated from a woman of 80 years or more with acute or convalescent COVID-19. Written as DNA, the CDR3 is TGTGCCAGCAGCTTGCTGAGCACAGATACGCAGTATTTT. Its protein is CASSLLSTDTQYF.